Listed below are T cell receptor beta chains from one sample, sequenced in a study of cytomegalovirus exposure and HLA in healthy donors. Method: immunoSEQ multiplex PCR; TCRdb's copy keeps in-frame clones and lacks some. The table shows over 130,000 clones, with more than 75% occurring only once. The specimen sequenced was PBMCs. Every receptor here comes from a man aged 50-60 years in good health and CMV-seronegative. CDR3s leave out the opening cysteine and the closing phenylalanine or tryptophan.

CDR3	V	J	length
ASSPQALNTEAF	TRBV4-2	TRBJ1-1	12
ASSYSRGGREKLF	TRBV6-5	TRBJ1-4	13
ASSARPRSGAF	TRBV7-3	TRBJ1-1	11
ASSQGEGIGWGYT	TRBV4-2	TRBJ1-2	13
ASSLDPRDAGELF	TRBV5-1	TRBJ2-2	13
ASSQESQGAETQY	TRBV4-1	TRBJ2-5	13
ASSLAGGGYNEQF	TRBV5-1	TRBJ2-1	13
ASSSSGRGNEKLF	TRBV19	TRBJ1-4	13
ASSGRDTLSPLH	TRBV19	TRBJ1-6	12
ASSFLTSGGALDTQY	TRBV5-1	TRBJ2-3	15
ASSLWAGGGYEQY	TRBV7-8	TRBJ2-7	13
ASSPLYSVSLNTEAF	TRBV18	TRBJ1-1	15
ASTSGQGQTYEQY	TRBV19	TRBJ2-7	13
ASSVAFSRGQETQY	TRBV9	TRBJ2-5	14
SVGTSGGAGY	TRBV29-1	TRBJ2-3	10
ASSTGRGGLNYGYT	TRBV19	TRBJ1-2	14
ASNVPSNQPQH	TRBV28	TRBJ1-5	11
ASSLRGLLNTEAF	TRBV28	TRBJ1-1	13
ASSSPGTGDNYEQY	TRBV27	TRBJ2-7	14
ATSPQGHTNTEAF	TRBV19	TRBJ1-1	13
ASSSTGTTNTGELF	TRBV28	TRBJ2-2	14
ASSYRGQETQY	TRBV27	TRBJ2-5	11
ASSWDRSNTGELF	TRBV5-1	TRBJ2-2	13
ASSPGQNYNSPLH	TRBV7-8	TRBJ1-6	13
AYSQGPNTGELF	TRBV30	TRBJ2-2	12
ASSLWTSGGTDTQY	TRBV27	TRBJ2-3	14
ATSGEQGARQPQH	TRBV15	TRBJ1-5	13
ASSYSGTLSYNEQF	TRBV6-5	TRBJ2-1	14
ASRPRATGELF	TRBV6-1	TRBJ2-2	11
ASSPGQTTGNTIY	TRBV18	TRBJ1-3	13
AASQDMQAGAF	TRBV6-1	TRBJ1-1	11
ASSLGQGVGEQY	TRBV28	TRBJ2-7	12
ASSAGQSTDTQY	TRBV5-4	TRBJ2-3	12
ASSEGTSGWGTGELF	TRBV5-4	TRBJ2-2	15
ASSADPRADYGYT	TRBV5-1	TRBJ1-2	13
ASSPWDTNYGYT	TRBV18	TRBJ1-2	12
ASSRRQGPSSGANVLT	TRBV7-9	TRBJ2-6	16
ASSDSSVAGGGRETQY	TRBV6-4	TRBJ2-5	16
ASSGERTGNQPQH	TRBV2	TRBJ1-5	13
ASRRTGGSNNEQF	TRBV5-1	TRBJ2-1	13
AISRGTSGETQY	TRBV10-3	TRBJ2-5	12
ASGGAGSKTQY	TRBV5-6	TRBJ2-5	11
ASSPSLHTGELF	TRBV2	TRBJ2-2	12
ASAPGQSITGELF	TRBV5-1	TRBJ2-2	13
AWSVGQASYT	TRBV30	TRBJ1-2	10
ATRLDTLRNTIY	TRBV6-1	TRBJ1-3	12
ASNEKWDSRRNEQF	TRBV5-4	TRBJ2-1	14
ASSGQGGRNQPQH	TRBV2	TRBJ1-5	13
ASSQTRDRHTDTQY	TRBV10-1	TRBJ2-3	14
ASSLVGGAAGELF	TRBV11-1	TRBJ2-2	13
ASRPLRGASYEQY	TRBV5-1	TRBJ2-7	13
ASSKGTGATNSNQPQH	TRBV4-1	TRBJ1-5	16
ASSPNSAGAQGYT	TRBV27	TRBJ1-2	13
ASRPGQGASYEQY	TRBV6-5	TRBJ2-7	13